This TCR beta chain was retrieved from a study of T cell changes during pregnancy in multiple sclerosis. Trimming shortened V by 2 bases and J by 0 bases, and 12 bases separated the two germline ends. The CDR3 totals 16 residues. Germline V gene lookup returns CDR1 MNHNS and CDR2 SASEGT. The method was immunoSEQ multiplex PCR; TCRdb's version includes in-frame clones alone and lacks a portion of them. This sample yields 100,000 or so clones, of which 85% to 95% are seen a single time; approximately 0.88% belongs to the top ten. J is TRBJ2-3 and V is TRBV6-1; possible D gene TRBD1, 6 bases. The material was peripheral blood, obtained before pregnancy. The receptor was derived from a female donor with multiple sclerosis, enrolled in a pregnancy study. The CDR3 nucleotides read TGTGCCAGCAGTGAAAATCCCAGGGGTAGCACAGATACGCAGTATTTT. Translation gives CASSENPRGSTDTQYF.